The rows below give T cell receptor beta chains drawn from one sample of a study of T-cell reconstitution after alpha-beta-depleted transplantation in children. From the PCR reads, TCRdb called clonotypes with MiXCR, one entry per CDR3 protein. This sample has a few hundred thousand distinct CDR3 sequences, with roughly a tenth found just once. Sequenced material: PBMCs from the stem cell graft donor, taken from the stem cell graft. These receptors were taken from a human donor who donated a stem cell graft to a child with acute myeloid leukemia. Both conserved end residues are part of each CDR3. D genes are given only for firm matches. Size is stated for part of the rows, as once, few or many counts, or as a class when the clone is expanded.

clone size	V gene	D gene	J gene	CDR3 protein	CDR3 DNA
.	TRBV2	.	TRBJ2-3	CATRGDTDTQYF	TGTGCCACCCGGGGAGACACAGATACGCAGTATTTT
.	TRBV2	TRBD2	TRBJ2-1	CASSVTSDEQFF	TGTGCCAGCAGCGTGACTAGCGATGAGCAGTTCTTC
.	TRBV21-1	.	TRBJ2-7	CASKSSGRINEQYF	TGTGCCAGCAAATCTAGCGGGAGAATAAACGAGCAGTACTTC
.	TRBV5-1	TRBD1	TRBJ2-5	CASSVTGQGAWETQYF	TGCGCCAGCAGCGTAACCGGACAGGGGGCCTGGGAGACCCAGTACTTC
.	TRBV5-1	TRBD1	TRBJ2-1	CASSLGGRGRTSEQFF	TGCGCCAGCAGCTTGGGTGGCAGGGGGCGAACAAGTGAGCAGTTCTTC
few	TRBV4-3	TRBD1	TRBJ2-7	CASSQGFSGGSYEQYF	TGCGCCAGCAGCCAAGGTTTTTCAGGGGGTTCCTACGAGCAGTACTTC
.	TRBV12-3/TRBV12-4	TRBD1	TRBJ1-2	CASRGGTGHGYTF	TGTGCCAGCAGAGGCGGGACAGGGCATGGCTACACCTTC
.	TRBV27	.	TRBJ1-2	CASSLRLNYGYTF	TGTGCCAGCAGTTTACGGCTGAACTATGGCTACACCTTC
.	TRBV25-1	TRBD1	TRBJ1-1	CASSNKGGAGTEAFF	TGTGCCAGCAGTAACAAAGGGGGCGCCGGCACTGAAGCTTTCTTT
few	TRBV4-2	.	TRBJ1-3	CASSPDGGTGNTIYF	TGTGCCAGCAGCCCCGACGGGGGGACTGGAAACACCATATATTTT
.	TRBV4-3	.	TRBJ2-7	CASSQDVAAAYEQYF	TGCGCCAGCAGCCAAGACGTAGCGGCAGCCTACGAGCAGTACTTC
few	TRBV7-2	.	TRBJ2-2	CASSLYLSGELFF	TGTGCCAGCAGCTTATATCTCTCCGGGGAGCTGTTTTTT
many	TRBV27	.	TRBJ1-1	CASSLSGGGNTEAFF	TGTGCCAGCAGTTTATCAGGAGGGGGGAACACTGAAGCTTTCTTT
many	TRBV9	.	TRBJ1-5	CASSVSSSSNQPQHF	TGTGCCAGCAGCGTATCCTCTAGTAGCAATCAGCCCCAGCATTTT
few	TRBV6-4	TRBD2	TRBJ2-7	CASSPMGEAGGTAYEQYF	TGTGCCAGCAGTCCGATGGGGGAGGCGGGAGGGACCGCCTACGAGCAGTACTTC